This entry concerns a single T cell receptor (beta chain). Brentuximab vedotin exposure varied, and every patient relapsed after autologous stem cell transplantation. PBMCs, once thawed, yielded CD8+ T cells isolated by magnetic negative selection. The sample is drawn from a study of PD-1 blockade in classical Hodgkin lymphoma. The table came from immunoSEQ multiplex PCR; TCRdb's copy has only in-frame clones and leaves some out. The table lists roughly 5,600 clones, over 75% of them singletons. This CDR3 spans 12 amino acids. In germline, CDR1 is LNHDA, CDR2 SQIVND (reference sequence). Trimming removed 7 bases at V and 4 bases at J, with 10 bases between.

The chain uses TRBV19 and TRBJ1-1; possible D gene TRBD1, 5 bases. The sequence was collected from a human donor with classical Hodgkin lymphoma. The source was CD8+ T cells from blood, collected at baseline. CDR3 sequence: CASTMGGTEAFF. In DNA, the CDR3 is TGTGCCAGTACGATGGGGGGCACTGAAGCTTTCTTT. Using reference TRBV19 and TRBJ1-1 for the parts outside the CDR3, the full variable domain is DGGITQSPKYLFRKEGQNVTLSCEQNLNHDAMYWYRQDPGQGLRLIYYSQIVNDFQKGDIAEGYSVSREKKESFPLTVTSAQKNPTAFYLCASTMGGTEAFFGQGTRLTVV.